Each of the 29 T cell receptor beta chains below was sequenced from the same sample in a study of cytomegalovirus exposure and HLA in healthy donors. The primer mix had 60 Vbeta and 13 Jbeta primers. The data were produced by immunoSEQ multiplex PCR, yet TCRdb's version contains in-frame clones alone and is incomplete. Of approximately 150,000 clones in the sample, around 80% were seen once. The sequencing sample was made of PBMCs. These receptors were collected from a woman aged 25 to 39 in good health and CMV-seronegative.

The V call is TRBV6-4, the J call TRBJ2-3; 9 nucleotides agree with TRBD1. The germline CDR1 and CDR2 sequences are MRHNA and SNTAGT. CDR3 length equals 15 residues. V shed 3 bases, J shed 6 bases, and the junction held 7 bases outside the gene matches. For the CDR3, the DNA is TGTGCCAGCAGTGAAGGGGGACAGGGAGTGGATACGCAGTATTTT. Its protein is CASSEGGQGVDTQYF.

On this clone: This same CDR3 is encoded by further DNA sequences in the sample. The V call is TRBV5-1, the J call TRBJ2-3; D gene ambiguous. Looked up from germline, CDR1 is SGHRS and CDR2 is YFSETQ. The CDR3 consists of 12 residues. Trimming took 4 bases from V and 1 from J, leaving 4 bases between them. Here the CDR3 reads CASSEGTDTQYF. The CDR3 nucleotides read TGCGCCAGCAGCGAGGGCACAGATACGCAGTATTTT.

This chain uses TRBV18 with TRBJ2-3, with TRBD1 matching 7 bases. The CDR3 length is 15 residues. Germline lookup yields CDR1 KGHSH and CDR2 LQKENI. V dropped 5 bases and J dropped 0; count of bases not matched to a gene: 5. The CDR3, as DNA: TGTGCCAGCTCATCGGGACAGACTAGCACAGATACGCAGTATTTT. This codes for CASSSGQTSTDTQYF.

This rearrangement joins TRBV7-9 to TRBJ1-5; D ambiguous. Germline CDR1 SEHNR, CDR2 FQNEAQ (reference sequence). Between the trimmed V and J ends, which lost 5 bases and 5 bases, there was a span of 13 bases. The CDR3 covers 14 residues. CDR3 residues: CASSPANWDQPQHF. As DNA, the CDR3 is TGTGCCAGCAGCCCAGCGAATTGGGATCAGCCCCAGCATTTT.

The gene calls are TRBV5-6 and TRBJ1-5, with a weak D call TRBD1 (5 bases). CDR1 is SGHDT and CDR2 is YYEEEE in the germline V gene. Trimming pared 1 base from V and 1 base from J, leaving 12 bases between. CDR3 length: 16 amino acids. DNA of the CDR3: TGTGCCAGCAGCTTGCGGGGGAGTGGGAGCAATCAGCCCCAGCATTTT. Amino acids: CASSLRGSGSNQPQHF.

The rearrangement uses TRBV5-1 and TRBJ2-7; a possible D gene is TRBD2 (6 bases). Germline-derived CDR1 and CDR2 are SGHRS and YFSETQ. V gave up 0 bases and J gave up 3 bases, with 10 bases separating them. The CDR3 sequence is 14 residues long. The CDR3 protein is CASSLARGGYEQYF. CDR3 bases: TGCGCCAGCAGCTTGGCGAGGGGAGGCTACGAGCAGTACTTC. Full variable domain (outside the CDR3, taken from reference TRBV5-1 and TRBJ2-7): KAGVTQTPRYLIKTRGQQVTLSCSPISGHRSVSWYQQTPGQGLQFLFEYFSETQRNKGNFPGRFSGRQFSNSRSEMNVSTLELGDSALYLCASSLARGGYEQYFGPGTRLTVT.

The V gene is TRBV5-4, the J gene TRBJ2-7, with no clear D. The length of the CDR3 is 13 residues. Germline CDR1 and CDR2: SGHNT and YYREEE (reference sequence). Trimming left V 0 bases short and J 3 bases short, with 7 bases between. CDR3 nucleotides: TGTGCCAGCAGCTTGGACCGACACTACGAGCAGTACTTC. This encodes CASSLDRHYEQYF.

This clone was seen only a few times. The V and J genes are TRBV10-1 and TRBJ2-2; D gene unclear. Germline V lookup: CDR1 WNHNN, CDR2 SYGVQD (reference sequence). V gave up 1 base and J gave up 5 bases, with 5 bases separating them. This CDR3 has 13 residues. CDR3 region: CASSEFPTGELFF. The CDR3 DNA sequence: TGCGCCAGCAGTGAGTTTCCAACCGGGGAGCTGTTTTTT.

The chain combines TRBV5-1 with TRBJ2-7, with D perhaps matching TRBD1 (6 bases). The CDR3 sequence is 15 residues long. Germline V gene lookup returns CDR1 SGHRS and CDR2 YFSETQ. Trimming cost V 0 bases and J 2 bases, with 12 bases left between them. CDR3 in amino acids: CASSLGNRVPYEQYF. The CDR3 bases are TGCGCCAGCAGCTTGGGAAACAGGGTCCCCTACGAGCAGTACTTC.

The rearrangement uses TRBV2 and TRBJ2-1; the match to TRBD1 covers 10 bases. The CDR3 sequence is 13 residues long. V was clipped by 8 bases and J by 7 bases; unmatched bases: 5. Germline values: CDR1 SNHLY, CDR2 FYNNEI. The CDR3 sequence: CASLGQGVNEQFF. CDR3 sequence (DNA): TGTGCCAGCCTCGGACAGGGGGTGAATGAGCAGTTCTTC.

The chain has TRBV11-2 and TRBJ1-5, with D tentatively TRBD1 (5 bases). Germline V gene data show CDR1 as SGHAT and CDR2 as FQNNGV. The CDR3 covers 16 residues. The ends were cut back, 1 base at V and 0 bases at J, with 10 bases in the middle. The CDR3 here is CASSLGARDSNQPQHF. The CDR3 region has the DNA TGTGCCAGCAGCTTAGGAGCCAGGGATAGCAATCAGCCCCAGCATTTT.

Only a few counts were recorded for this clone. The chain employs TRBV5-6 and TRBJ2-7; weak D call: TRBD2 (6 bases). V lost 5 bases and J lost 0, with 18 bases in between. Germline CDR1 SGHDT, CDR2 YYEEEE. The CDR3 is made up of 16 amino acids. CDR3 residues: CASSFGRRGSSYEQYF. The CDR3 region has the DNA TGTGCCAGCAGTTTTGGGAGGCGGGGCAGCTCCTACGAGCAGTACTTC.

A note on this clone: At one of its ends the junction is not consistent with the germline gene, which may arise from a read error. The chain uses TRBV30 and TRBJ2-3; 13 nucleotides match TRBD2. In germline, CDR1 is GTSNPN, CDR2 SVGIG (reference sequence). The CDR3 contains 15 residues. CDR3 protein: CAWSSLTSGGAVVNF. The CDR3, as DNA: TGTGCCTGGAGCTCCCTCACTAGCGGGGGGGCCGTCGTGAATTTT.

The chain is built from TRBV6-6 and TRBJ2-5; the match to TRBD1 covers 10 bases. The DNA end favors TRBJ2-7, so the J call may be wrong. The CDR3 runs 12 residues. The germline gives CDR1 MNHNY, CDR2 SVGAGI (reference sequence). This CDR3 is CASSDRGHEQYF. The CDR3 coding sequence is TGTGCCAGCAGTGACAGGGGGCACGAGCAGTACTTC.

The V and J genes are TRBV7-3 and TRBJ2-3, with TRBD1 as a possible D gene (5 bases). The germline CDR1 and CDR2 sequences are SGHTA and FQGTGA. The CDR3 extends over 15 amino acids. V lost 5 bases and J lost 2, with 14 bases in between. CDR3 coding DNA: TGTGCCAGCAGCCAGGGTTTCCTCGACACAGATACGCAGTATTTT. This sequence encodes CASSQGFLDTDTQYF.

The rearrangement uses TRBV5-6 and TRBJ2-6; tentative D call: TRBD1 (6 bases). V shed 1 base and J shed 1 base, with 18 bases lying between them. This CDR3 comprises 19 residues. CDR1 is SGHDT, CDR2 YYEEEE, per germline. In DNA form, the CDR3 reads TGTGCCAGCAGCTTGTATACGTTTGGGGGCGGGTCTGGGGCCAACGTCCTGACTTTC. This codes for CASSLYTFGGGSGANVLTF. Complete variable domain (other parts from reference TRBV5-6 and TRBJ2-6): DAGVTQSPTHLIKTRGQQVTLRCSPKSGHDTVSWYQQALGQGPQFIFQYYEEEERQRGNFPDRFSGHQFPNYSSELNVNALLLGDSALYLCASSLYTFGGGSGANVLTFGAGSRLTVL.

This sequence joins TRBV11-2 and TRBJ2-7; 12 bases map to TRBD2. Germline V gives CDR1 SGHAT, CDR2 FQNNGV. The CDR3 contains 17 residues. Trimming cost V 5 bases and J 0 bases; bases outside gene matches: 8. The DNA for the CDR3 is TGTGCCAGCAGCCCCCTAGCGGGGGGGTGGGACTCCTACGAGCAGTACTTC. Protein: CASSPLAGGWDSYEQYF.

The gene calls are TRBV5-6 and TRBJ2-1; 7 bases agree with TRBD1. The CDR3 runs 16 residues. Germline V CDR1 and CDR2: SGHDT, YYEEEE. The trim removed 4 bases at V and 3 bases at J, leaving 10 bases unmatched. The DNA for the CDR3 is TGTGCCAGCAGCAAAGACAGGGCCCCCCACTACAATGAGCAGTTCTTC. This codes for CASSKDRAPHYNEQFF.

The genes are TRBV6-4 and TRBJ1-2; D ambiguous. CDR3 size: 14 residues. Trimming stripped 5 bases from V and 8 bases from J, with 18 bases between. CDR1 is MRHNA and CDR2 is SNTAGT in the germline V gene. The CDR3 loop is CASSPEDGGHGYTF. The CDR3 DNA follows: TGTGCCAGCAGTCCCGAAGACGGCGGTCACGGCTACACCTTC.

V is TRBV28 and J is TRBJ2-7; D might be TRBD2 (6 bases). This CDR3 has 14 amino acids. The germline CDR1 and CDR2 sequences are MDHEN and SYDVKM. Trimming stripped 1 base from V and 1 base from J, with 8 bases between. CDR3 in DNA: TGTGCCAGCAGTTTATCGCTAGCGTCCTACGAGCAGTACTTC. As protein: CASSLSLASYEQYF.

This chain connects TRBV5-1 to TRBJ2-7, with 8 bases identical to TRBD2. Per the germline V gene, CDR1 is SGHRS and CDR2 is YFSETQ. The J segment lost 3 bases and the V segment lost 5 bases, leaving 10 bases of the junction unmatched. This CDR3 contains 15 residues. Here the CDR3 reads CASSQLAGRIYEQYF. The CDR3 nucleotides are TGCGCCAGCAGTCAATTAGCGGGAAGAATCTACGAGCAGTACTTC.

CDR3 region: CASSPGVGSYEQYF. The CDR3 nucleotides are TGCGCCAGCAGCCCGGGAGTCGGCTCCTACGAGCAGTACTTC. This chain joins TRBV5-1 and TRBJ2-7, with a weak D call TRBD2 (6 bases). The CDR3 spans 14 residues. Germline V lookup: CDR1 SGHRS, CDR2 YFSETQ. V lost 4 bases and J 0 bases, leaving 11 bases between the germline ends.

This clone was seen a few times. The V call is TRBV13, the J call TRBJ2-7, with TRBD1 matching over 9 bases. Germline trimming cut 5 bases from V and 11 bases from J; bases unmatched to any gene: 13. The CDR3 contains 14 residues. CDR1 PRHDT and CDR2 FYEKMQ come from the germline V gene (reference sequence). CDR3 sequence: CASSRGQGIRPEYF. The CDR3 bases are TGTGCCAGCAGCAGGGGACAGGGTATCAGGCCGGAGTACTTC.

V usage is TRBV5-1 and J usage is TRBJ2-7; D call uncertain. CDR3 length equals 14 residues. The V gene's germline CDR1 is SGHRS and CDR2 YFSETQ. V was trimmed by 0 bases and J by 7 bases, leaving 14 bases between them. This chain's CDR3 is CASSLGDRLGEQYF. CDR3 in DNA: TGCGCCAGCAGCTTGGGAGACCGACTCGGGGAGCAGTACTTC.

The CDR3 is CASSQGYTEAFF. CDR3 in DNA: TGTGCCAGTTCCCAGGGATACACTGAAGCTTTCTTT. This chain connects TRBV6-5 to TRBJ1-1; tentative D call: TRBD1 (5 bases). Germline-derived CDR1 and CDR2 are MNHEY and SVGAGI. CDR3 size: 12 residues. The V end lost 9 bases, the J end lost 3 bases, and 11 bases lay between the germline ends.

The rearrangement links TRBV28 to TRBJ2-7; D gene unclear. The germline V gene has CDR1 MDHEN and CDR2 SYDVKM. The CDR3 is 12 amino acids. The CDR3 is CACGSSSYEQYF. CDR3 DNA sequence: TGTGCTTGTGGCAGTTCCTCCTACGAGCAGTACTTC.

The V call is TRBV2, the J call TRBJ1-2, with 8 bases aligning to TRBD1. The V segment lost 6 bases and the J segment 4 bases; nucleotides outside the gene matches: 10. The germline V gene encodes CDR1 SNHLY and CDR2 FYNNEI. The CDR3 is 15 residues long. In DNA, the CDR3 is TGTGCCAGCAGGGAAACCTCGGGACAGGTCTATGGCTACACCTTC. Translation: CASRETSGQVYGYTF. Based on the CDR3 plus reference TRBV2 and TRBJ1-2, the full variable domain is EPEVTQTPSHQVTQMGQEVILRCVPISNHLYFYWYRQILGQKVEFLVSFYNNEISEKSEIFDDQFSVERPDGSNFTLKIRSTKLEDSAMYFCASRETSGQVYGYTFGSGTRLTVV.

CDR3 DNA sequence: TGCGCCAGCAGCCAAGGGAGGGGGCAGGGAACTGAAGCTTTCTTT. Residues: CASSQGRGQGTEAFF. The chain employs TRBV4-1 and TRBJ1-1; 7 bases fit TRBD1. V shed 1 base and J 5 bases; nucleotides not matched to a gene: 7. The CDR3 extends over 15 amino acids. The germline CDR1 and CDR2 sequences are MGHRA and YSYEKL.

The chain joins TRBV29-1 to TRBJ1-4; D possibly corresponds to TRBD1 (6 bases). The CDR3 is made up of 12 amino acids. Germline V gene data show CDR1 as SQVTM and CDR2 as ANQGSEA. The V end lost 4 bases, the J end lost 3 bases, and 6 bases lay between the germline ends. This CDR3 is CSVGQANEKLFF. The CDR3 nucleotides are TGCAGCGTTGGACAGGCTAATGAAAAACTGTTTTTT.